These 18 T cell receptor beta chains were sequenced from one sample in a study of shared clonotypes between healthy human individuals. The assay was immunoSEQ multiplex PCR, and TCRdb's table has in-frame clones only and misses some. The repertoire has around 1.4 million clones, 98% of them found once; the top ten carry around 0.33%. Sequencing input: naive CD4+ T cells sorted from blood. Subset denoted: CD45RA+ positively selected. These receptor sequences come from a man aged 25-45 years in good health.

The chain employs TRBV18 and TRBJ2-7, with D unclear. The CDR3 has 15 residues. Trimming took off 2 bases at V and 1 base at J, with 12 bases between the two ends. Looked up from germline, CDR1 is KGHSH and CDR2 is LQKENI. The DNA for the CDR3 is TGTGCCAGCTCACCATTAGGGTGGGTATCCTACGAGCAGTACTTC. Translation: CASSPLGWVSYEQYF.

The chain joins TRBV10-2 to TRBJ2-1; tentative D call: TRBD2 (7 bases). This CDR3 comprises 14 residues. Germline assignment: CDR1 WSHSY and CDR2 SAAADI. Trimming stripped 6 bases from V and 7 bases from J, with 16 bases between. The CDR3 region is CASSEGGVRNEQFF. The CDR3 DNA follows: TGCGCCAGCAGCGAGGGGGGGGTTCGTAATGAGCAGTTCTTC.

This clone was seen only once. This chain links TRBV9 with TRBJ1-2; D unclear. Trimming removed 4 bases from V and 7 bases from J, with 11 bases in between. The CDR3 loop spans 12 amino acids. Germline loops: CDR1 SGDLS, CDR2 YYNGEE. The CDR3 sequence is CASSRESRGYTF. The DNA of the CDR3 is TGTGCCAGCAGCCGAGAGAGTCGTGGCTACACCTTC.

The chain carries TRBV6-1 and TRBJ1-5; 9 nucleotides match TRBD1. Germline loops: CDR1 MNHNS, CDR2 SASEGT. CDR3 size: 14 residues. Trimming took 5 bases from V and 4 from J; bases not matched to a gene: 3. In DNA, the CDR3 is TGTGCCAGCAGTCCCGGACAGGGGAATCAGCCCCAGCATTTT. This translates into CASSPGQGNQPQHF.

The chain couples TRBV5-4 to TRBJ2-7; 10 nucleotides align to TRBD2. In germline, CDR1 is SGHNT, CDR2 YYREEE (reference sequence). V shed 1 base, J shed 7 bases, and the junction held 2 bases outside the gene matches. The CDR3 runs 13 residues. The CDR3 nucleotides are TGTGCCAGCAGCTTGATAGCGGGAGGTGAGCAGTACTTC. Its protein is CASSLIAGGEQYF.

With regard to this clone: The sample contains more than one DNA sequence encoding this CDR3. This sequence joins TRBV27 and TRBJ2-3; D unresolved. Looked up from germline, CDR1 is MNHEY and CDR2 is SMNVEV (reference sequence). CDR3 length: 12 amino acids. Trimming took 5 bases from V and 1 from J, leaving 4 bases between them. Here the CDR3 reads CASSPGTDTQYF. CDR3 in DNA: TGTGCCAGCAGTCCCGGCACAGATACGCAGTATTTT.

J is TRBJ2-7 and V is TRBV11-2; 7 bases align to TRBD2. Germline V gene data show CDR1 as SGHAT and CDR2 as FQNNGV. The CDR3 extends over 12 amino acids. V was pared by 2 bases and J by 7 bases, with 2 bases of the junction left unmatched. The CDR3 sequence: CASSLISGEQYF. As DNA, the CDR3 is TGTGCCAGCAGCTTAATTAGCGGGGAGCAGTACTTC.

The genes are TRBV19 and TRBJ1-1; the match to TRBD1 covers 9 bases. The CDR3 sequence is 18 residues long. Trimming cost V 1 base and J 2 bases; bases outside gene matches: 11. Germline assignment: CDR1 LNHDA and CDR2 SQIVND (reference sequence). In nucleotides, the CDR3 is TGTGCCAGTAGTATAGCTCCGACTAGGACAGGGGCCAACACTGAAGCTTTCTTT. As protein: CASSIAPTRTGANTEAFF. The full variable domain, completed using reference TRBV19 and TRBJ1-1, is DGGITQSPKYLFRKEGQNVTLSCEQNLNHDAMYWYRQDPGQGLRLIYYSQIVNDFQKGDIAEGYSVSREKKESFPLTVTSAQKNPTAFYLCASSIAPTRTGANTEAFFGQGTRLTVV.

V is TRBV6-6 and J is TRBJ1-5; 7 nucleotides match TRBD1. CDR1 is MNHNY and CDR2 is SVGAGI in the germline V gene (reference sequence). The V segment lost 11 bases and the J segment 6 bases; nucleotides outside the gene matches: 7. This CDR3 comprises 12 residues. Here the CDR3 reads CASGGAFQPQHF. The CDR3, as DNA: TGTGCCTCAGGGGGGGCATTTCAGCCCCAGCATTTT.

The chain employs TRBV5-1 and TRBJ2-5, with D unresolved. The germline V and J ends were trimmed by 2 bases and 4 bases, with 15 bases remaining between them. Germline loops: CDR1 SGHRS, CDR2 YFSETQ. CDR3 length: 15 amino acids. The DNA for the CDR3 is TGCGCCAGCAGCTTAGGTCCCAGGACGGGAGAGACCCAGTACTTC. Protein sequence: CASSLGPRTGETQYF.

The genes are TRBV7-9 and TRBJ1-5, with D perhaps matching TRBD1 (6 bases). Germline CDR1 and CDR2: SEHNR and FQNEAQ (reference sequence). The CDR3 is 14 residues long. With 5 bases removed from V and 4 bases from J, the gap between germline ends came to 12 bases. CDR3 sequence (DNA): TGTGCCAGCAGCCCGAAGGGGGGGAATCAGCCCCAGCATTTT. It is translated as CASSPKGGNQPQHF.

CDR3 loop: CSASTDTIYF. The CDR3 DNA reads TGCAGTGCTAGTACGGACACCATATATTTT. This sequence joins TRBV20-1 and TRBJ1-3; no firm D call. Per germline, CDR1 DFQATT and CDR2 SNEGSKA (reference sequence). The CDR3 has 10 amino acids. Trimming shortened V by 3 bases and J by 8 bases, and 5 bases separated the two germline ends.

This clone was detected only once. The chain carries TRBV5-5 and TRBJ2-1; 8 bases align to TRBD1. The ends lost 7 bases at V and 10 bases at J; junction bases unmatched: 19. Germline-derived CDR1 and CDR2 are SGHKS and YYEKEE (reference sequence). The CDR3 runs to 16 residues. In DNA form, the CDR3 reads TGTGCCAGCGACACGATCCAGGGGGCACGAGTAGAGGAGCAGTTCTTC. It encodes CASDTIQGARVEEQFF.

V usage is TRBV5-1 and J usage is TRBJ2-7; a possible D gene is TRBD2 (6 bases). CDR1 is SGHRS, CDR2 YFSETQ, per germline. The V and J ends lost 7 bases and 3 bases respectively, with 17 bases between them. The CDR3 is 14 residues long. The CDR3 DNA follows: TGCGCCAGCTCCAACTTAGCGGAGGGCTACGAGCAGTACTTC. Protein sequence: CASSNLAEGYEQYF.

This chain connects TRBV2 to TRBJ2-7, with D maybe TRBD1 (7 bases). The CDR3 loop spans 15 amino acids. Trimming removed 8 bases from V and 4 bases from J, with 21 bases in between. The germline gives CDR1 SNHLY, CDR2 FYNNEI. The CDR3 reads CASAEQGGKGYEQYF. In nucleotides, the CDR3 is TGTGCCAGCGCCGAGCAGGGGGGAAAAGGATACGAGCAGTACTTC. The whole variable domain, filled in from reference TRBV2 and TRBJ2-7, reads EPEVTQTPSHQVTQMGQEVILRCVPISNHLYFYWYRQILGQKVEFLVSFYNNEISEKSEIFDDQFSVERPDGSNFTLKIRSTKLEDSAMYFCASAEQGGKGYEQYFGPGTRLTVT.

The rearrangement joins TRBV7-9 to TRBJ1-2; D not certain. Germline CDR1 SEHNR, CDR2 FQNEAQ (reference sequence). The CDR3 runs 15 residues. Trimming cost V 11 bases and J 7 bases, with 26 bases left between them. Here the CDR3 reads CASNAQSDGLGGYTF. CDR3 nucleotides: TGTGCCTCAAACGCACAGTCCGACGGGCTTGGTGGCTACACCTTC.

The genes are TRBV5-1 and TRBJ2-5; 11 positions agree with TRBD2. Germline V CDR1 and CDR2: SGHRS, YFSETQ. The ends lost 4 bases at V and 5 bases at J; junction bases unmatched: 13. The CDR3 consists of 17 residues. CDR3 DNA sequence: TGCGCCAGCAGCGCCGGGCTAGCGGGAGGCATGAGGGAGACCCAGTACTTC. Translation gives CASSAGLAGGMRETQYF.

The V and J genes are TRBV5-6 and TRBJ2-2; possibly TRBD1 or TRBD2 for D (5 bases each). The CDR3 runs to 14 residues. CDR1 is SGHDT, CDR2 YYEEEE, per germline. The V and J ends lost 0 bases and 7 bases respectively, with 10 bases between them. For the CDR3, the DNA is TGTGCCAGCAGCTTGGTTGTGGGGGTCGGGGAGCTGTTTTTT. It is translated as CASSLVVGVGELFF. The variable domain in full, with the rest retrieved from reference TRBV5-6 and TRBJ2-2, is DAGVTQSPTHLIKTRGQQVTLRCSPKSGHDTVSWYQQALGQGPQFIFQYYEEEERQRGNFPDRFSGHQFPNYSSELNVNALLLGDSALYLCASSLVVGVGELFFGEGSRLTVL.